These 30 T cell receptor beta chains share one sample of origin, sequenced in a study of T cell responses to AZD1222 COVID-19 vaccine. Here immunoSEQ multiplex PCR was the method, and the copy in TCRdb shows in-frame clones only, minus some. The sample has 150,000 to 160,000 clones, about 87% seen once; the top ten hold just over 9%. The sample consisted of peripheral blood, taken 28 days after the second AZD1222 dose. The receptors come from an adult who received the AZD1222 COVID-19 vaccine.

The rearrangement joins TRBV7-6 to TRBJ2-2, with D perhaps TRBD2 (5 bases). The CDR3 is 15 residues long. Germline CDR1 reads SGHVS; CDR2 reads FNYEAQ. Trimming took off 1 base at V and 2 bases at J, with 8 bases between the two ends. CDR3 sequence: CASSLELVNTGELFF. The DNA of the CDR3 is TGTGCCAGCAGCTTAGAACTAGTAAACACCGGGGAGCTGTTTTTT.

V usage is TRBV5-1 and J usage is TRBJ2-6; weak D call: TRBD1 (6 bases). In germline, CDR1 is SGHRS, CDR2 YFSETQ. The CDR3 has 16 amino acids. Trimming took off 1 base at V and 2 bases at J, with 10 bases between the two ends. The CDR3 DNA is TGCGCCAGCAGCTTGTCAGGGGTGGCTGGGGCCAACGTCCTGACTTTC. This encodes CASSLSGVAGANVLTF.

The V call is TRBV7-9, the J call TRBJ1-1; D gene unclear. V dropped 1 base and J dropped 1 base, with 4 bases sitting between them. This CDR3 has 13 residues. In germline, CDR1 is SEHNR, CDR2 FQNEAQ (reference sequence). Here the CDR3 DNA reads TGTGCCAGCAGCTTAGTAGAGAACACTGAAGCTTTCTTT. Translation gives CASSLVENTEAFF. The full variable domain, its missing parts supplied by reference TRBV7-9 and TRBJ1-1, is DTGVSQNPRHKITKRGQNVTFRCDPISEHNRLYWYRQTLGQGPEFLTYFQNEAQLEKSRLLSDRFSAERPKGSFSTLEIQRTEQGDSAMYLCASSLVENTEAFFGQGTRLTVV.

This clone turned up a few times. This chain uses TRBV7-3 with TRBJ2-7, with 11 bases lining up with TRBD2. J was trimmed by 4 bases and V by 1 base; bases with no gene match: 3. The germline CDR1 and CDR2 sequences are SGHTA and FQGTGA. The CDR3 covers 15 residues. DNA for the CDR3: TGTGCCAGCAGCTTAAGAACTAGCGGGAGATACGAGCAGTACTTC. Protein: CASSLRTSGRYEQYF.

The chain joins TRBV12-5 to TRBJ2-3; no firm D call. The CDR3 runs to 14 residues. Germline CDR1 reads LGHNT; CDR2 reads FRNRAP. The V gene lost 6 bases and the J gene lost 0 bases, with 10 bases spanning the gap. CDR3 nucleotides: TGTGCTAGTGGATCCGGGTCTAGCACAGATACGCAGTATTTT. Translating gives CASGSGSSTDTQYF.

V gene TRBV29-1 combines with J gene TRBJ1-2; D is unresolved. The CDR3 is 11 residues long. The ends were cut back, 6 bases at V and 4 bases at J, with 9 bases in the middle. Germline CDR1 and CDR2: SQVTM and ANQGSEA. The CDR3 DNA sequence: TGCAGCGTCCCAGGCCCCTATGGCTACACCTTC. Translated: CSVPGPYGYTF.

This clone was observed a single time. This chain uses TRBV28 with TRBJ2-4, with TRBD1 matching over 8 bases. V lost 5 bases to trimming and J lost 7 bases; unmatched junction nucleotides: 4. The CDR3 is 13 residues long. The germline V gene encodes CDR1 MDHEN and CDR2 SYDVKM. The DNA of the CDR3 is TGTGCCAGCAGTGCCGGGACAGGCAACATTCAGTACTTC. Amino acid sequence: CASSAGTGNIQYF. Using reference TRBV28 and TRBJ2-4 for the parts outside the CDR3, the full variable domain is DVKVTQSSRYLVKRTGEKVFLECVQDMDHENMFWYRQDPGLGLRLIYFSYDVKMKEKGDIPEGYSVSREKKERFSLILESASTNQTSMYLCASSAGTGNIQYFGAGTRLSVL.

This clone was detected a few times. This chain's CDR3 is CASSQFSGPGYEQYF. CDR3 sequence (DNA): TGTGCCAGCAGCCAATTTTCCGGACCCGGCTACGAGCAGTACTTC. J is TRBJ2-7 and V is TRBV27; D unclear. CDR3 size: 15 residues. The V end was cut by 6 bases, the J end by 3 bases, with 18 bases between. Germline values: CDR1 MNHEY, CDR2 SMNVEV (reference sequence).

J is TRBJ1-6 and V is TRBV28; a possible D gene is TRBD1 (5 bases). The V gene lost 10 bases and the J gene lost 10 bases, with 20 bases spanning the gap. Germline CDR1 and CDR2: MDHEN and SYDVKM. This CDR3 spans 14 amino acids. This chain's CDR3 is CATAGARRDSPLHF. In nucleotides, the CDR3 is TGTGCCACGGCAGGCGCGCGGAGGGACTCACCCCTCCACTTT.

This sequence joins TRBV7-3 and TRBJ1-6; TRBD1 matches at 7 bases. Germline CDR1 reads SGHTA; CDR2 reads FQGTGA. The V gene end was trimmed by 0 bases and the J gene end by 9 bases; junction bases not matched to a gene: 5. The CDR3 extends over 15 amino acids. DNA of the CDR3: TGTGCCAGCAGCTTAACCGGGACAGTTTTTTCACCCCTCCACTTT. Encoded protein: CASSLTGTVFSPLHF.

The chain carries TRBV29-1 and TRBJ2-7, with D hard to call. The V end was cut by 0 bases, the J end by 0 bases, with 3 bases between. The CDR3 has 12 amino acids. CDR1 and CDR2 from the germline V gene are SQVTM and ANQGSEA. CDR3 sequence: CSVEDSSYEQYF. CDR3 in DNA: TGCAGCGTTGAAGACAGCTCCTACGAGCAGTACTTC.

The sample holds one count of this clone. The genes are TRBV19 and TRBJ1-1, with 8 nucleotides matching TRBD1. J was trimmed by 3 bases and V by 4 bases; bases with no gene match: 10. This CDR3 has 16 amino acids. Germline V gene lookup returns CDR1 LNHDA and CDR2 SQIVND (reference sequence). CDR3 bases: TGTGCCAGTAGTAAACCCGGGACAGGAAGAGACACTGAAGCTTTCTTT. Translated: CASSKPGTGRDTEAFF.

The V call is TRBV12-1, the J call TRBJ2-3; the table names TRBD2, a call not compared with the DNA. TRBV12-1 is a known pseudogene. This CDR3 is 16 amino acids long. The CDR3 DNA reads TGTGCCAGCAGCCCGCCGTGGCTAGCGGGAGCTGATACGCAGTATTTT. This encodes CASSPPWLAGADTQYF.

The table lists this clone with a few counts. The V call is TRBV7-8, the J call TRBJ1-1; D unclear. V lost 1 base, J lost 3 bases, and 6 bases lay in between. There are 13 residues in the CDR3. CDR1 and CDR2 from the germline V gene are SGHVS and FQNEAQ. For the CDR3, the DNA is TGTGCCAGCAGCTTAGTAGGGCACACTGAAGCTTTCTTT. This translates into CASSLVGHTEAFF.

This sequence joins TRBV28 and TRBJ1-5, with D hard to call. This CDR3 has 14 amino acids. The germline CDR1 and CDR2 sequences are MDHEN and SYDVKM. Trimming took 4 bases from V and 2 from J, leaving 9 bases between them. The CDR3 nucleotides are TGTGCCAGCAGTTCCCTCGGGGGCAATCAGCCCCAGCATTTT. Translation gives CASSSLGGNQPQHF.

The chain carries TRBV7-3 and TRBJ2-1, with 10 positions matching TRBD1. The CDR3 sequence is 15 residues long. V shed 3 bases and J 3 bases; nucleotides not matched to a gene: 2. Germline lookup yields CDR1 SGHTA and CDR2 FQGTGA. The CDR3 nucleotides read TGTGCCAGCAGCTTGGGACAGGGGCTCTACAATGAGCAGTTCTTC. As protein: CASSLGQGLYNEQFF. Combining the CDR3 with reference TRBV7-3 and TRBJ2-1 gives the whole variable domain GAGVSQTPSNKVTEKGKYVELRCDPISGHTALYWYRQSLGQGPEFLIYFQGTGAADDSGLPNDRFFAVRPEGSVSTLKIQRTERGDSAVYLCASSLGQGLYNEQFFGPGTRLTVL.

CDR3 in DNA: TGTGCCAGCAGCTCAGTAATGAACACTGAAGCTTTCTTT. This gives the protein CASSSVMNTEAFF. The chain joins TRBV7-6 to TRBJ1-1; D unresolved. V shed 4 bases and J shed 0 bases, with 6 bases lying between them. The CDR3 spans 13 residues. CDR1 is SGHVS and CDR2 is FNYEAQ in the germline V gene.

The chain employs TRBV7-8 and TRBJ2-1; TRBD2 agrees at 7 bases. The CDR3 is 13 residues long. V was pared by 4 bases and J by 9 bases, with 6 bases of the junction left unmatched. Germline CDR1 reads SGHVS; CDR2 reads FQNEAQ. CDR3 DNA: TGTGCCAGCAGCTACTGGGGGGGTGGTGAGCAGTTCTTC. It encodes CASSYWGGGEQFF. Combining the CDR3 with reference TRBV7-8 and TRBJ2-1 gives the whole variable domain GAGVSQSPRYKVAKRGQDVALRCDPISGHVSLFWYQQALGQGPEFLTYFQNEAQLDKSGLPSDRFFAERPEGSVSTLKIQRTQQEDSAVYLCASSYWGGGEQFFGPGTRLTVL.

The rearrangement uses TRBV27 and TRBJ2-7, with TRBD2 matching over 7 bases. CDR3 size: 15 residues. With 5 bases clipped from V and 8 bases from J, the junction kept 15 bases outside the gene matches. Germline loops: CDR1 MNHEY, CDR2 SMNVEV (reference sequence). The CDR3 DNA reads TGTGCCAGCAGTCCCCAACCGGGAGGTTTGGGCAAGCAGTACTTC. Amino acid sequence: CASSPQPGGLGKQYF.

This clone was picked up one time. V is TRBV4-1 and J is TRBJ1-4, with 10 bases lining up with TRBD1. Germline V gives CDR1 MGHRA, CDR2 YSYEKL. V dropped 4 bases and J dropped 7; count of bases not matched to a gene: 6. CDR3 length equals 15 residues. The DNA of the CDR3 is TGCGCCAGCAGCCCGAGGCGGGACAGGGGTGAAAAACTGTTTTTT. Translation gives CASSPRRDRGEKLFF.

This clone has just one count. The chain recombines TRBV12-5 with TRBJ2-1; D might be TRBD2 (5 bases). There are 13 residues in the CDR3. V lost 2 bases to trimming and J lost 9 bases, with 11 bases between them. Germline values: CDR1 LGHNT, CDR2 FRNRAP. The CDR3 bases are TGTGCTAGTGGTTTGTATGGAGAGGGTGAGCAGTTCTTC. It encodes CASGLYGEGEQFF.

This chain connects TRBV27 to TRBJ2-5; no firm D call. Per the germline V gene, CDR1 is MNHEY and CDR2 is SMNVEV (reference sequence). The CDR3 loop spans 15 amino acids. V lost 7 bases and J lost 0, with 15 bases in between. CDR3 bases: TGTGCCAGCACCCCGAGGTCCCCATACCAAGAGACCCAGTACTTC. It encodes CASTPRSPYQETQYF.

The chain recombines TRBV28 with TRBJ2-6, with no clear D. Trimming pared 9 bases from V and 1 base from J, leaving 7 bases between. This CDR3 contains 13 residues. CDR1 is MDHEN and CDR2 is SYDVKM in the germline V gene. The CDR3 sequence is CASFYSGANVLTF. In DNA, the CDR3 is TGTGCCAGTTTTTATTCTGGGGCCAACGTCCTGACTTTC.

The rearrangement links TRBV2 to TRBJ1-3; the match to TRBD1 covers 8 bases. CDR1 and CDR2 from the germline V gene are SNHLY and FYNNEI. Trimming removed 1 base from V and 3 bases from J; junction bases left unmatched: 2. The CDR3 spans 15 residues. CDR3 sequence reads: CASSEVDRGGNTIYF. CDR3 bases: TGTGCCAGCAGTGAAGTTGACAGGGGTGGAAACACCATATATTTT.

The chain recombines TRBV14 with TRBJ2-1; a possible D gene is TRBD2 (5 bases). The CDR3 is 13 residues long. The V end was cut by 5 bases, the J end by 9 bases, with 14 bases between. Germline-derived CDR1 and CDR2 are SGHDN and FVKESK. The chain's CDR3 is CASSSTRSGEQFF. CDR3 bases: TGTGCCAGCAGCTCCACTAGAAGCGGTGAGCAGTTCTTC.

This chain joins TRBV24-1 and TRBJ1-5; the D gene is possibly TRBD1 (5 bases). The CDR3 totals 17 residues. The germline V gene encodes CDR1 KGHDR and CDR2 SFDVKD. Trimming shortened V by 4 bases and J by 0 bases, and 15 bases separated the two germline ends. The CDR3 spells CATSDPDKGYSNQPQHF. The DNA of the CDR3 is TGTGCCACCAGTGACCCGGACAAGGGGTATAGCAATCAGCCCCAGCATTTT.

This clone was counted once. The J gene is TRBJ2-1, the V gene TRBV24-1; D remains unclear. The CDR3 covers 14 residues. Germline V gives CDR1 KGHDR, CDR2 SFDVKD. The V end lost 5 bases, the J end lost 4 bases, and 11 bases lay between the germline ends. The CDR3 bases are TGTGCCACCAGTGGCGAGCCTTCATACAATGAGCAGTTCTTC. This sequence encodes CATSGEPSYNEQFF.

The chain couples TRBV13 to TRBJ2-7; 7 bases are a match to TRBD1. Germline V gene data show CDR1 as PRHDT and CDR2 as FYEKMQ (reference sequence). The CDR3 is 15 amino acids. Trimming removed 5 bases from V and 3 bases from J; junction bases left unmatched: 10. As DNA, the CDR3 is TGTGCCAGCAGCCAACTCGGGACAGCTAGCTACGAGCAGTACTTC. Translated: CASSQLGTASYEQYF.

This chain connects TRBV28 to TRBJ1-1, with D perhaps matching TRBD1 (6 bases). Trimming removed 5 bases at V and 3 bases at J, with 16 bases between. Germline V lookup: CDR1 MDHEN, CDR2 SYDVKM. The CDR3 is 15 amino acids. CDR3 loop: CASSPTQTGYTEAFF. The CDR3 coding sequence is TGTGCCAGCAGTCCGACCCAAACAGGGTACACTGAAGCTTTCTTT.

The CDR3: CARRRFMVDTQYF. CDR3 DNA: TGTGCCAGACGACGCTTCATGGTAGATACGCAGTATTTT. The chain employs TRBV2 and TRBJ2-3, with unresolved D. Looked up from germline, CDR1 is SNHLY and CDR2 is FYNNEI. The CDR3 runs to 13 residues. The V end lost 9 bases, the J end lost 5 bases, and 15 bases lay between the germline ends.